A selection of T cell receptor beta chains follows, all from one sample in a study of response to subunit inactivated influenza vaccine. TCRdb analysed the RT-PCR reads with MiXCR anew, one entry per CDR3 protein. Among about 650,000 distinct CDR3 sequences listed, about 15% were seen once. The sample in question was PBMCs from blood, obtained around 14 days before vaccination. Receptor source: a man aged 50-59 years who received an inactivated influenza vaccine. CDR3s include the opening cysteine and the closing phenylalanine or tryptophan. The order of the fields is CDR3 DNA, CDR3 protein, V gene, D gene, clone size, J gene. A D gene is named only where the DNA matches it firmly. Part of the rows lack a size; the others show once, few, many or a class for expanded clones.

TGTGCCAGCAGCCTATCGATGGGGCGGGGCTCCTACGAGCAGTACTTC,CASSLSMGRGSYEQYF,TRBV7-9,-,few,TRBJ2-7
TGCAGCGTTGGCCAGAGCTCCTACAATGAGCAGTTCTTC,CSVGQSSYNEQFF,TRBV29-1,-,few,TRBJ2-1
TGTGCCAGCGGCCTTGGACAGGGACAATACAATGAGCAGTTCTTC,CASGLGQGQYNEQFF,TRBV28,TRBD1,medium-sized,TRBJ2-1
TGTGCCAGCAGCACAAACCGGGACACTTTATCTGAGCAGTTCTTC,CASSTNRDTLSEQFF,TRBV9,-,-,TRBJ2-1
TGTGCCAGCAGCTCCCGTTCGGGAAACATTCAGTACTTC,CASSSRSGNIQYF,TRBV6-2/TRBV6-3,-,few,TRBJ2-4
TGTGCCAGCATGCAGGGGACCTACGAGCAGTACTTC,CASMQGTYEQYF,TRBV28,-,many,TRBJ2-7
TGTGCCAGCTCTGTAGGAATTAACTCCTACAATGAGCAGTTCTTC,CASSVGINSYNEQFF,TRBV18,-,-,TRBJ2-1
TGTGCCAGCAGCCATGACAGGCGAACTAGTGAAAAACTGTTTTTT,CASSHDRRTSEKLFF,TRBV4-2,-,many,TRBJ1-4
TGTGCCAGCAGCCGAGGGGTGGCGGGGGTATCCCAGTATTTT,CASSRGVAGVSQYF,TRBV7-2,TRBD2,few,TRBJ2-3
TGTGCCAGCAGTTTAATACCTACAGGGGGCCCTTACAATGAGCAGTTCTTC,CASSLIPTGGPYNEQFF,TRBV27,TRBD1,many,TRBJ2-1
TGTGCCAGCAGTGAAGGGGACAATCAGCCCCAGCATTTT,CASSEGDNQPQHF,TRBV2,-,few,TRBJ1-5
TGTGCCAGCAGAAGAGGTTCAGTCACCGATACGCAGTATTTT,CASRRGSVTDTQYF,TRBV28,-,-,TRBJ2-3
TGTGCCAGCCGTCCGAGAACAGATACGCAGTATTTT,CASRPRTDTQYF,TRBV12-3/TRBV12-4,-,-,TRBJ2-3
TGCGCCAGCAGCTTAATGGGATACCAAGAGACCCAGTACTTC,CASSLMGYQETQYF,TRBV5-1,-,few,TRBJ2-5
TGTGCCAGCAGTTTTTTTTCACCCCTCCACTTT,CASSFFSPLHF,TRBV28,-,-,TRBJ1-6
TGCAGTGCTGCGGGTCCAGGGGTCAGCTCCTACGAGCAGTACTTC,CSAAGPGVSSYEQYF,TRBV20-1,-,few,TRBJ2-7
TGTGCCAGCAATACGTTAGGGGGGAACTCCGACGAGCAGTACTTC,CASNTLGGNSDEQYF,TRBV27,-,-,TRBJ2-7
TGCAGTGCTAGAGATCCTCGCGGAGAGCGCCCTTACAATGAGCAGTTCTTC,CSARDPRGERPYNEQFF,TRBV20-1,-,few,TRBJ2-1
TGCGCCAGCAGCTTTGTAACCACGGACAGGGGGGAGACCCAGTACTTC,CASSFVTTDRGETQYF,TRBV5-1,TRBD1,-,TRBJ2-5
TGTGCCAGCAGCTCCATAGCGGGGTCCCAAGAGACCCAGTACTTC,CASSSIAGSQETQYF,TRBV7-6,TRBD2,-,TRBJ2-5
TGTGCCAGCAGTGAGAGACAGGGCGGCACCGGGGAGCTGTTTTTT,CASSERQGGTGELFF,TRBV25-1,TRBD1,few,TRBJ2-2
TGTGCCAGCAGCTTTTCCGGGACCGCTTCATACGAGCAGTACTTC,CASSFSGTASYEQYF,TRBV5-5,-,-,TRBJ2-7
TGTGCCAGCAGCTTATCCCCCCAGAACTCTGGAAACACCATATATTTT,CASSLSPQNSGNTIYF,TRBV5-4,-,-,TRBJ1-3
TGTGCCAGCAGCTTCGGGGGACTAGCGCGGGAGACCCAGTACTTC,CASSFGGLARETQYF,TRBV7-2,TRBD2,-,TRBJ2-5
TGTGCCAGCATCCCCCTGCACGGGGGGGGTGAGCAGTTCTTC,CASIPLHGGGEQFF,TRBV12-3/TRBV12-4,TRBD2,few,TRBJ2-1
TGCGCCAGCAGCTTAAGGGGCGAAGCTTTCTTT,CASSLRGEAFF,TRBV5-1,-,few,TRBJ1-1
TGTGCCAGCAGCCTCTCTCTAGGGACGCTCACAGATACGCAGTATTTT,CASSLSLGTLTDTQYF,TRBV6-1,-,-,TRBJ2-3
TGTGCCAGCAGTGGGGACGTTGGGGACCACGAGCAGTACTTC,CASSGDVGDHEQYF,TRBV2,-,-,TRBJ2-7
TGTGCCAGCAGCGTAGAAGGGAGCGGGAGGGCCCCCCCCGGGGAGCTGTTTTTT,CASSVEGSGRAPPGELFF,TRBV9,TRBD2,-,TRBJ2-2
TGTGCCAGCAGCTTGGGAGGGTCAGGTAATCAGCCCCAGCATTTT,CASSLGGSGNQPQHF,TRBV5-6,-,few,TRBJ1-5
TGTGCCAGCTCACTTACTCCCTCGGAGCAGTACTTC,CASSLTPSEQYF,TRBV18,-,few,TRBJ2-7
TGTGCCAGTAGTGAGCGGACCTCTGGAAACACCATATATTTT,CASSERTSGNTIYF,TRBV19,-,-,TRBJ1-3
TGTGCCATCGGTCCTTCTAGCACAGATACGCAGTATTTT,CAIGPSSTDTQYF,TRBV10-3,-,-,TRBJ2-3
TGTGCCAGCAGCCTACCTGGGGAGACCCAGTACTTC,CASSLPGETQYF,TRBV12-3/TRBV12-4,-,many,TRBJ2-5
TGTGCCATCAGTACCGGGACATACAATGAGCAGTTCTTC,CAISTGTYNEQFF,TRBV10-3,-,-,TRBJ2-1
TGCGCCAGCAGCCAAGATCACGGACAGGGGGCAGGTGAGCAGTTCTTC,CASSQDHGQGAGEQFF,TRBV4-3,TRBD1,-,TRBJ2-1
TGCAGTGCTCGCCGGGCTTCCGAGCAGTACTTC,CSARRASEQYF,TRBV20-1,-,-,TRBJ2-7
TGTGCCAGCAGCTTGGGCCTCCTCGGAGCTTTCTTT,CASSLGLLGAFF,TRBV5-5,-,few,TRBJ1-1
TGTGCCAGCAGCCCGCGGATACAGGCGGGTACCTCTAGCTCCTACAATGAGCAGTTCTTC,CASSPRIQAGTSSSYNEQFF,TRBV11-1,-,-,TRBJ2-1
TGTGCCAGCATCCATAGCGGATCCTACAATGAGCAGTTCTTC,CASIHSGSYNEQFF,TRBV6-2/TRBV6-3,-,-,TRBJ2-1
TGTGCCAGCAGTTTTGGGGGTTGGGCTGAAGCTTTCTTT,CASSFGGWAEAFF,TRBV12-3/TRBV12-4,-,once,TRBJ1-1
TGTGCCGGTCCTCGGGTCAGCTCCTACGAGCAGTACTTC,CAGPRVSSYEQYF,TRBV27,-,few,TRBJ2-7
TGTGCCAGCAGCTTTAGCGGGAGGGCGGAATTGCAAGAGACCCAGTACTTC,CASSFSGRAELQETQYF,TRBV7-2,TRBD2,many,TRBJ2-5
TGTGCCAGCAGAAAGAGGCGGGGGGACGGGGCCAACGTCCTGACTTTC,CASRKRRGDGANVLTF,TRBV12-3/TRBV12-4,TRBD2,many,TRBJ2-6
TGTGCCAGCAGCTTAGAGCCCCAGCGGGGGGGCTATATTACCGGGGAGCTGTTTTTT,CASSLEPQRGGYITGELFF,TRBV11-2,TRBD2,few,TRBJ2-2
TGTGCCAGCAGCCAATCCGGGACTAGCGGGGGGCGAAACATTCAGTACTTC,CASSQSGTSGGRNIQYF,TRBV3-1,TRBD2,-,TRBJ2-4
TGTGCCAGCAGCCCGGGGGGACTTTTGGGCTCCTACGAGCAGTACTTC,CASSPGGLLGSYEQYF,TRBV7-2,TRBD2,few,TRBJ2-7
TGTGCCAGCAGTTTAGGCGGCGGGTGGAATGAGCAGTTCTTC,CASSLGGGWNEQFF,TRBV27,-,many,TRBJ2-1
TGCAGCGTCACCGGGACAGGTGAAAAACTGTTTTTT,CSVTGTGEKLFF,TRBV29-1,TRBD1,-,TRBJ1-4
TGTGCCAGCAGCCAGCACTCGGGACATCCCTACGAGCAGTACTTC,CASSQHSGHPYEQYF,TRBV6-1,-,-,TRBJ2-7
TGTGCCATCAGCCTCGGACTAGATCAAGAGACCCAGTACTTC,CAISLGLDQETQYF,TRBV10-3,TRBD2,-,TRBJ2-5
TGTGCCAGCAGCGTCGGGAGTTCCCCCTACAATGAGCAGTTCTTC,CASSVGSSPYNEQFF,TRBV7-2,-,many,TRBJ2-1
TGTGCCAGCAGTAAAACAGCTAGCACAGATACGCAGTATTTT,CASSKTASTDTQYF,TRBV28,-,many,TRBJ2-3
TGTGCCAGCAGCTTAGAACGCGGGACAGGGGGCCGGGAGACCCAGTACTTC,CASSLERGTGGRETQYF,TRBV11-2,TRBD1,-,TRBJ2-5